Described below is a single T cell receptor beta chain sequence and its context. The antigen is not known. TCRdb keeps only in-frame clones here, not all; method: immunoSEQ multiplex PCR. The sample has 150,000 to 200,000 clones; 85% to 90% are singletons. This entry belongs to a study of T cell responses to AZD1222 COVID-19 vaccine. Study-wide context: Samples with a second dose at about 4 or about 12 weeks were pooled together.

Study-level points and caveats: It was only a handful of AZD1222 recipients who were seropositive at baseline. Among the donors, most were white British and more were female, and clonal diversity was possibly underestimated. Increased Spike-specific TCR breadth and depth were observed after two AZD1222 doses.

The CDR3 length is 12 residues. Deletions cut 2 bases from V and 1 base from J, with 2 bases between. CDR1 is MDHEN, CDR2 SYDVKM, per germline. The chain joins TRBV28 to TRBJ1-1; D is ambiguous. The clonotype comes from an adult in good health. The sequencing used peripheral blood, collected on day 0 of AZD1222 vaccination. The CDR3 DNA reads as TGTGCCAGCAGTTTACGGAACACTGAAGCTTTCTTT. Its translation: CASSLRNTEAFF.